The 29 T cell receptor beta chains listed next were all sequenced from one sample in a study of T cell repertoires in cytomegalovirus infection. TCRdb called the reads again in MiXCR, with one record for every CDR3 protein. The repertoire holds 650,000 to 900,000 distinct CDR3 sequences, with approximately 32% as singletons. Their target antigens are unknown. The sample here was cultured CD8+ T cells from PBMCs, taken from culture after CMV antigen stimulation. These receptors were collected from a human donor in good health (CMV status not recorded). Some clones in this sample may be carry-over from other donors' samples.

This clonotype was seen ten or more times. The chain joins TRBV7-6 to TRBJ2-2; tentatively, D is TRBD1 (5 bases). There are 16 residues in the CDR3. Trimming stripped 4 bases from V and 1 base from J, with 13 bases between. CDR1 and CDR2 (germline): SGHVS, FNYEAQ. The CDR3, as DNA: TGTGCCAGCAGCTCACTGCAGGGATTGAACACCGGGGAGCTGTTTTTT. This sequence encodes CASSSLQGLNTGELFF. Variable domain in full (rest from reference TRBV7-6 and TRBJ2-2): GAGVSQSPRYKVTKRGQDVALRCDPISGHVSLYWYRQALGQGPEFLTYFNYEAQQDKSGLPNDRFSAERPEGSISTLTIQRTEQRDSAMYRCASSSLQGLNTGELFFGEGSRLTVL.

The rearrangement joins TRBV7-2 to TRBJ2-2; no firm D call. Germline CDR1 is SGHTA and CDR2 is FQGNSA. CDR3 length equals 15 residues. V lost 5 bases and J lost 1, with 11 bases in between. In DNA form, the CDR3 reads TGTGCCAGCAGCCCCGTAAACATGAACACCGGGGAGCTGTTTTTT. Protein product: CASSPVNMNTGELFF.

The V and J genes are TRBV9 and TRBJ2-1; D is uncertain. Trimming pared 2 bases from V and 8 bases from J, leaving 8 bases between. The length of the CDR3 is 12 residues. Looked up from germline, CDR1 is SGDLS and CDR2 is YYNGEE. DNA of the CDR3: TGTGCCAGCAGCGTTAGCTGGGATGAGCAGTTCTTC. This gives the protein CASSVSWDEQFF.

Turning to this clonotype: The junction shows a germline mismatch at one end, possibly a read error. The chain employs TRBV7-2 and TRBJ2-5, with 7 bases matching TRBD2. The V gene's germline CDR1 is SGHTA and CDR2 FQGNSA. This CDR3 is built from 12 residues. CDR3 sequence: CASSLSAGQMDF. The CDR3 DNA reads TGTGCCAGCAGCTTATCAGCGGGGCAGATGGACTTC.

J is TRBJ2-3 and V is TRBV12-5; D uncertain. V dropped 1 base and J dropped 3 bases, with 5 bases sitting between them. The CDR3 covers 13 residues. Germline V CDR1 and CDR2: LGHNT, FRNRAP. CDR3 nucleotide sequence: TGTGCTAGTGGTTTGGCCCTAACAGATACGCAGTATTTT. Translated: CASGLALTDTQYF.

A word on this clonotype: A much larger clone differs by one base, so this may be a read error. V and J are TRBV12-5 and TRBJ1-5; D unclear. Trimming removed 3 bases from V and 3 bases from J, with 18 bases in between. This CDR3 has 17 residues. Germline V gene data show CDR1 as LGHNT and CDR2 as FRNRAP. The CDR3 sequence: CASGLDKVGGNNQPQHF. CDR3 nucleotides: TGTGCTAGTGGTTTAGATAAGGTGGGAGGGAACAATCAGCCCCAGCATTTT.

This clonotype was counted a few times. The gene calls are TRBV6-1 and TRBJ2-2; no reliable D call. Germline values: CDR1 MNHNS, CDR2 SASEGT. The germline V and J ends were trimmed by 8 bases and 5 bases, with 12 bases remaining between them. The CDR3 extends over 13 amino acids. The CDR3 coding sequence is TGTGCCAGCCAGGAAGGGTGGACCGGGGAGCTGTTTTTT. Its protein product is CASQEGWTGELFF.

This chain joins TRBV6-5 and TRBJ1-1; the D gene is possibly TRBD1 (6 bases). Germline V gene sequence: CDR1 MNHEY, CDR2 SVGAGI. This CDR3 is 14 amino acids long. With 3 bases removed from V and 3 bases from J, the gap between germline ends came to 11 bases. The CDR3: CASSYGEGDTEAFF. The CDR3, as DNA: TGTGCCAGCAGTTATGGGGAGGGGGACACTGAAGCTTTCTTT.

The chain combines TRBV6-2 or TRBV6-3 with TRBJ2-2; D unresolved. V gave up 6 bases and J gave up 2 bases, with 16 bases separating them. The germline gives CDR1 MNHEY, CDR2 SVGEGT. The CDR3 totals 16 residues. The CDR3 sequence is CASSQSLMANTGELFF. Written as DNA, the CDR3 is TGTGCCAGCAGCCAATCCCTGATGGCTAACACCGGGGAGCTGTTTTTT.

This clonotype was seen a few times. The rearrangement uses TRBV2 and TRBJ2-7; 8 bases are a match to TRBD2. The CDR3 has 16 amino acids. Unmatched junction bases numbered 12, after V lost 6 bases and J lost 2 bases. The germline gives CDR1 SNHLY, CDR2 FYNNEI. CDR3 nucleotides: TGTGCCAGCAGGGCACGTACCGGGACTAGACCCTACGAGCAGTACTTC. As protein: CASRARTGTRPYEQYF.

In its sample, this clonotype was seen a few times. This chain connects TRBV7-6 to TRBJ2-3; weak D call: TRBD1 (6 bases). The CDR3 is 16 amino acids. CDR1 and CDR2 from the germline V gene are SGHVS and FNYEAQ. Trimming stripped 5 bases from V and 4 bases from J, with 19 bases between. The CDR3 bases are TGTGCCAGCAGCCGTGGAAACAGGGAAAGATCAGATACGCAGTATTTT. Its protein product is CASSRGNRERSDTQYF.

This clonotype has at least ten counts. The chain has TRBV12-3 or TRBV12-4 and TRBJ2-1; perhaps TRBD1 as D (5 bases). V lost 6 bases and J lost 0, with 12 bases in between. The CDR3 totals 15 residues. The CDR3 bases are TGTGCCAGCAGACACCCAGACAGCTCCTACAATGAGCAGTTCTTC. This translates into CASRHPDSSYNEQFF.

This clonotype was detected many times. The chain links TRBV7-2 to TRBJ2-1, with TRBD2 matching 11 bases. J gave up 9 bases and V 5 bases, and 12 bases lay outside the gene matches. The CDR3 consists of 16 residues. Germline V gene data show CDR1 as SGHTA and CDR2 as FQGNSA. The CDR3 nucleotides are TGTGCCAGCAGCCCCCGACTAGCGGGATTAACAAGTGAGCAGTTCTTC. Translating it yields CASSPRLAGLTSEQFF.

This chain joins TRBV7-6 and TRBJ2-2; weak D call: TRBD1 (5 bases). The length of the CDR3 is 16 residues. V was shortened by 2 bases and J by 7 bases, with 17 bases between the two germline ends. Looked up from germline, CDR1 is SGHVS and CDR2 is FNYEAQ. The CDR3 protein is CASSLYSGIKGGELFF. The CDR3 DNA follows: TGTGCCAGCAGCTTATATTCAGGGATTAAGGGCGGGGAGCTGTTTTTT.

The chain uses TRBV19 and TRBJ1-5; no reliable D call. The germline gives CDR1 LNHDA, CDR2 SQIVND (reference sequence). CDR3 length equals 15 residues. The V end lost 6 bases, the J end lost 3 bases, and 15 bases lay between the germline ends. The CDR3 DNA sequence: TGTGCCAGTAGCCGTCGGGGTTATGACAATCAGCCCCAGCATTTT. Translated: CASSRRGYDNQPQHF.

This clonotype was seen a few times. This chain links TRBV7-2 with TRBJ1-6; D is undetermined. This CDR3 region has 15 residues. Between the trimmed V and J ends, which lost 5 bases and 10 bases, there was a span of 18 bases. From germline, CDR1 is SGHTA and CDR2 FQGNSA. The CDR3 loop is CASSVDGLNGSPLHF. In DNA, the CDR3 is TGTGCCAGCAGCGTTGACGGGCTCAACGGCTCACCCCTCCACTTT.

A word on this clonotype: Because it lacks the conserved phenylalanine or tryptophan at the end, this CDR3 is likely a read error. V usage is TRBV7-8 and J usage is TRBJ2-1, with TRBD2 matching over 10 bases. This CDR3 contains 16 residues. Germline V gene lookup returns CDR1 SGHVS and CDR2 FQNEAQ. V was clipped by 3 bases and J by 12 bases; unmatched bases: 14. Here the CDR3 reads CASSFESGTSVRGQFL. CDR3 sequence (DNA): TGTGCCAGCAGCTTTGAGTCCGGGACTAGCGTCCGAGGGCAGTTCTTA.

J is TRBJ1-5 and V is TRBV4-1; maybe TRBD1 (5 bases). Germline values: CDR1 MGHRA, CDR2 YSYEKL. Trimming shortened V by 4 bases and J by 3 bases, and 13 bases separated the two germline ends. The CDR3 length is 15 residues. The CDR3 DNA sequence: TGCGCCAGCAGCCCAGATACAGGACTCAATCAGCCCCAGCATTTT. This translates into CASSPDTGLNQPQHF.

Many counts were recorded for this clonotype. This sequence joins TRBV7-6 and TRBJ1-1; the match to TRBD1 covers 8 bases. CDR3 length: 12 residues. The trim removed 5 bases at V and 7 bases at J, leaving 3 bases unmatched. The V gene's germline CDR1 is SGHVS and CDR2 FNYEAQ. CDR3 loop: CASSPQGVEAFF. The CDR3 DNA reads TGTGCCAGCAGCCCACAGGGGGTTGAAGCTTTCTTT.

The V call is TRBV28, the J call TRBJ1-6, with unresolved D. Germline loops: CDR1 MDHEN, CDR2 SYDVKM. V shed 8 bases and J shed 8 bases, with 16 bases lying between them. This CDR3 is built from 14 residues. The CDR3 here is CASCPGPRDSPLHF. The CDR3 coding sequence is TGTGCCAGCTGCCCGGGCCCACGGGATTCACCCCTCCACTTT.

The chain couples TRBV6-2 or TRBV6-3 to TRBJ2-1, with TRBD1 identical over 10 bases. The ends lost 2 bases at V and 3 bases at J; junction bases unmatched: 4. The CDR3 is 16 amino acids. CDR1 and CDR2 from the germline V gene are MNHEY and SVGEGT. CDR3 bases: TGTGCCAGCAGTTACCTGACAGGGGGCCTCTACAATGAGCAGTTCTTC. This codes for CASSYLTGGLYNEQFF.

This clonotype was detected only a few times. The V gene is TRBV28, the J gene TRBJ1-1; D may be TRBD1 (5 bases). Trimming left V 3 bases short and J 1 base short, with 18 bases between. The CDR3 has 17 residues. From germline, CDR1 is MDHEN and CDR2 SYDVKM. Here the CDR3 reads CASSLGRLRNPNTEAFF. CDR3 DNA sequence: TGTGCCAGCAGTTTGGGACGCCTCCGAAACCCGAACACTGAAGCTTTCTTT.

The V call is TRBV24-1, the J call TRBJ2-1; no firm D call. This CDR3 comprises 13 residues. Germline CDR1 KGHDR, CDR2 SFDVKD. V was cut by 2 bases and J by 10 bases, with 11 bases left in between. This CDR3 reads CATSDSVVGEQFF. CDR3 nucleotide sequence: TGTGCCACCAGTGATTCCGTGGTCGGGGAGCAGTTCTTC.

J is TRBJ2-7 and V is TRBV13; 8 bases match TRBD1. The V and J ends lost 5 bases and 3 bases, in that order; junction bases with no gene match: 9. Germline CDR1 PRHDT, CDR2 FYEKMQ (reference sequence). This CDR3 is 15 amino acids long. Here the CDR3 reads CASSLWDRRDYEQYF. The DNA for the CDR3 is TGTGCCAGCAGCCTCTGGGACAGGAGGGACTACGAGCAGTACTTC. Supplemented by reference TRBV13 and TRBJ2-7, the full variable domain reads AAGVIQSPRHLIKEKRETATLKCYPIPRHDTVYWYQQGPGQDPQFLISFYEKMQSDKGSIPDRFSAQQFSDYHSELNMSSLELGDSALYFCASSLWDRRDYEQYFGPGTRLTVT.

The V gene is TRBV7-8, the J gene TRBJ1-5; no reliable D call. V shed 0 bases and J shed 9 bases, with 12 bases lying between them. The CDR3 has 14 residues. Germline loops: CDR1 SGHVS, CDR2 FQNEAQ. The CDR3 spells CASSLAGFSRPQHF. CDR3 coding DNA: TGTGCCAGCAGCTTAGCGGGCTTTTCCCGGCCCCAGCATTTT. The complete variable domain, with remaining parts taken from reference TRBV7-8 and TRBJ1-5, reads GAGVSQSPRYKVAKRGQDVALRCDPISGHVSLFWYQQALGQGPEFLTYFQNEAQLDKSGLPSDRFFAERPEGSVSTLKIQRTQQEDSAVYLCASSLAGFSRPQHFGDGTRLSIL.

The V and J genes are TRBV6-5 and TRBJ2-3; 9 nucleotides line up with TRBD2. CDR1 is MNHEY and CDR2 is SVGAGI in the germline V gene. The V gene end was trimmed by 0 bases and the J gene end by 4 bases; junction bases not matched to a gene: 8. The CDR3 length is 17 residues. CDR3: CASSYSGLAFEADTQYF. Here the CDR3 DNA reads TGTGCCAGCAGTTACTCAGGACTAGCGTTTGAGGCAGATACGCAGTATTTT.

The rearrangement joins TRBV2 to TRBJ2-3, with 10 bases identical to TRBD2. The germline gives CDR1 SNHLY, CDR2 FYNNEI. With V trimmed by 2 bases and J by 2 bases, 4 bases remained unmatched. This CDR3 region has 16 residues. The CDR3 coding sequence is TGTGCCAGCAGTGAACTAGCGGGGGAATACACAGATACGCAGTATTTT. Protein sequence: CASSELAGEYTDTQYF.

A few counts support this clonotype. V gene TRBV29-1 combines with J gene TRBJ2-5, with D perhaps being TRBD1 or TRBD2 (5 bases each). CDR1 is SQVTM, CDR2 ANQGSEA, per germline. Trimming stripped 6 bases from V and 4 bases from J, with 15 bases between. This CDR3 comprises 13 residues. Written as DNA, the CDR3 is TGCAGCGTCCCGGGGACCCCCCGAGAGACCCAGTACTTC. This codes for CSVPGTPRETQYF.

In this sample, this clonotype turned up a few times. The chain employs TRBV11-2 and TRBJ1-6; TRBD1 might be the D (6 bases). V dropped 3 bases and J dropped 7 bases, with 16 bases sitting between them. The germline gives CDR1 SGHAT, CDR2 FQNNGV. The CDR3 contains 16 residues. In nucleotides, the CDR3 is TGTGCCAGCAGCTTTTGGTACCCGGGACAAAATTCACCCCTCCACTTT. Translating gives CASSFWYPGQNSPLHF.